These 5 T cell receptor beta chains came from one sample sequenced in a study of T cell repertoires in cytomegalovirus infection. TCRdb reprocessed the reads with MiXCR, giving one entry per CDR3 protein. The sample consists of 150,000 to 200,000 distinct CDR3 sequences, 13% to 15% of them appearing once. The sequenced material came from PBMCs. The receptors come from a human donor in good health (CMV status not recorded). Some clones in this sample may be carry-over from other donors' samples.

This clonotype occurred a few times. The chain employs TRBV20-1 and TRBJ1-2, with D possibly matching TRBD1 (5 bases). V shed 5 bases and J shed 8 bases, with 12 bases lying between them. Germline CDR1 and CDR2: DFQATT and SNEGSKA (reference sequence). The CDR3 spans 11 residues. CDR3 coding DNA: TGCAGTGCTCCTAACCCAGGGGGCTACACCTTC. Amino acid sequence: CSAPNPGGYTF.

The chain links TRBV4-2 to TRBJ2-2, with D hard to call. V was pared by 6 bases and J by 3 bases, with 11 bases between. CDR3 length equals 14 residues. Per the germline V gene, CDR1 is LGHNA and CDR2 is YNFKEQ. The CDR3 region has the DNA TGTGCCAGCAGTCGACTTGGAGACACCGGGGAGCTGTTTTTT. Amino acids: CASSRLGDTGELFF.

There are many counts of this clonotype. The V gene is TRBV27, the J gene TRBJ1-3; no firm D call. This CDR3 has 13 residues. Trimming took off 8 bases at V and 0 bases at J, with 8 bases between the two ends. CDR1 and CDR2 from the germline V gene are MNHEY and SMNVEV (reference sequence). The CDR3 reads CASGLSSGNTIYF. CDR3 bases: TGTGCCAGCGGTCTCAGCTCTGGAAACACCATATATTTT.

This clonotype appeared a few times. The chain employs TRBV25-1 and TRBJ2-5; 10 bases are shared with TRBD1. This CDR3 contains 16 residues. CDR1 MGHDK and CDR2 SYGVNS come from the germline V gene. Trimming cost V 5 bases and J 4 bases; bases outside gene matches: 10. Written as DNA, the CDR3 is TGTGCCAGCAGTAGAGGGGACAGGGGAGTTGGAGAGACCCAGTACTTC. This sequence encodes CASSRGDRGVGETQYF.

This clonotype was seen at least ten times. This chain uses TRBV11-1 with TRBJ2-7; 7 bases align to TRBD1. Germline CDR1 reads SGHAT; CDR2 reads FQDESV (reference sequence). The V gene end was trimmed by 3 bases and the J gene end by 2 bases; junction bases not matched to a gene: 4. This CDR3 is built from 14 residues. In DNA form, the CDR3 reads TGTGCCAGCAGCTTCTGGACAGGACCCTACGAGCAGTACTTC. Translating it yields CASSFWTGPYEQYF.